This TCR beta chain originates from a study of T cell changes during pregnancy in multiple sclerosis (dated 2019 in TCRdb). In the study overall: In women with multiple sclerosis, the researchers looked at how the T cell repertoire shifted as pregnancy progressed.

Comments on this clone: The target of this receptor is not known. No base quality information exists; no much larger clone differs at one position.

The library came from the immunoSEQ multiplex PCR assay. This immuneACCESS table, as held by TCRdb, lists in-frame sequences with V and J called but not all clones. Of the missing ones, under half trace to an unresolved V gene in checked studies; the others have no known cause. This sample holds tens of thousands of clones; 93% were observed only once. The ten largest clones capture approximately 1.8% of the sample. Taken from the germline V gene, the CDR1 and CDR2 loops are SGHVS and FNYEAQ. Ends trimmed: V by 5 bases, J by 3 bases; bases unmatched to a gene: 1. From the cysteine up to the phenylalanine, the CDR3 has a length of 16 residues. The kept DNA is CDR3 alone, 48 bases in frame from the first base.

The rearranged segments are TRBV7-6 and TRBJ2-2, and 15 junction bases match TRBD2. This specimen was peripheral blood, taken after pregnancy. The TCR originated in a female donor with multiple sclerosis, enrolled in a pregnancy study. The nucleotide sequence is TGTGCCAGCAGCGGACTAGCGGGAGGGGACACCGGGGAGCTGTTTTTT. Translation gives CASSGLAGGDTGELFF.